This TCR beta chain was sequenced for a study of identical twins. The study's findings and limits: The study drew conclusions from cross-sectional statistical analysis, not from following the same donors.

The CDR3 is made up of 15 amino acids. Germline CDR1 is MNHNS and CDR2 is SASEGT. Losses at the gene ends were 7 bases for V and 6 bases for J; bases not matched to a gene: 9. Worth noting for this clonotype: The antigen is not known.

Template switching supplied a universal primer site; unique molecular identifiers were carried on the cDNA. TCRdb re-analysed the 5' RACE reads in MiXCR, keeping a single row per CDR3 protein. The profile shows fewer than 250,000 distinct CDR3 sequences, less than 9.5% of them singletons. The specimen sequenced was memory (CD45RO+) T cells sorted from blood. This rearrangement joins TRBV6-1 to TRBJ2-1, with TRBD2 matching 10 bases. The receptor was isolated from a woman aged 18-30 years in good health. As DNA, the CDR3 is TGTGCCAGCACCAACAGGGCTAGCGGGAGCAATGAGCAGTTCTTC. This gives the protein CASTNRASGSNEQFF.